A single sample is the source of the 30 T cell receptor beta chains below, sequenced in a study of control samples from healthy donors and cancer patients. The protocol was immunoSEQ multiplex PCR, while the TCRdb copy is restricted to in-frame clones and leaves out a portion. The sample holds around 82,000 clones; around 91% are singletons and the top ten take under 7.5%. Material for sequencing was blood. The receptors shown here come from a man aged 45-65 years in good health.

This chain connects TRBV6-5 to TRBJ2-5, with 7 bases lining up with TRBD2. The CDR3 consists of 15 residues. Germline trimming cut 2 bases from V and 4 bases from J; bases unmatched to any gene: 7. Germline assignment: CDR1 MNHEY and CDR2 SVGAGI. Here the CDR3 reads CASSYTSGGGETQYF. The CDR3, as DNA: TGTGCCAGCAGTTACACGTCGGGGGGTGGAGAGACCCAGTACTTC.

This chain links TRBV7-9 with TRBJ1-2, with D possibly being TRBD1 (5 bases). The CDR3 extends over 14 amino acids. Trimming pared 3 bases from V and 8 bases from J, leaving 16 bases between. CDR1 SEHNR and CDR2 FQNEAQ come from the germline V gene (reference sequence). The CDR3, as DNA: TGTGCCAGCAGCTTCCAAGGCATCGGGGACGGCTACACCTTC. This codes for CASSFQGIGDGYTF.

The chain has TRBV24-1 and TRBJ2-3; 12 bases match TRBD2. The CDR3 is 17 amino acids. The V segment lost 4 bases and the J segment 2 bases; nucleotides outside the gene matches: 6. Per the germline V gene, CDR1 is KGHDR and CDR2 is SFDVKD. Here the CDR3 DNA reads TGTGCCACCAGTGACTTAACTAGCGGGGGGTTCACAGATACGCAGTATTTT. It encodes CATSDLTSGGFTDTQYF.

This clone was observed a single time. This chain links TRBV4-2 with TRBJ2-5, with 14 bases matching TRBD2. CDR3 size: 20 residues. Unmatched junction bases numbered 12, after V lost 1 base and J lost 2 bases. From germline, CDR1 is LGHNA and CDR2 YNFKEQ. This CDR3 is CASSQGEGLAGATIQETQYF. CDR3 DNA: TGTGCCAGCAGCCAAGGGGAGGGACTAGCGGGGGCCACAATTCAAGAGACCCAGTACTTC.

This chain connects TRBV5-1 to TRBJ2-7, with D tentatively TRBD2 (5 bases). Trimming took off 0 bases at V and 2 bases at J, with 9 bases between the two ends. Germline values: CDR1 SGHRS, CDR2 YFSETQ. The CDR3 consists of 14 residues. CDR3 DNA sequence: TGCGCCAGCAGCTTGGCGGGGTCCCCCTACGAGCAGTACTTC. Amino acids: CASSLAGSPYEQYF.

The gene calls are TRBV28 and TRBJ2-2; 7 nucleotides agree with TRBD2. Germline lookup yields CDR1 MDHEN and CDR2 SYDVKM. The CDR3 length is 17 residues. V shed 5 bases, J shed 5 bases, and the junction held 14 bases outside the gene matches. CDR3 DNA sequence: TGTGCCAGCAGTCCCCTCACGGGGGGAGCGGGGACCGGGGAGCTGTTTTTT. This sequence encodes CASSPLTGGAGTGELFF.

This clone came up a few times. The CDR3: CASGLVLGAQGEQYF. CDR3 bases: TGTGCTAGTGGTTTGGTATTAGGTGCACAAGGAGAGCAGTACTTC. The chain uses TRBV12-5 and TRBJ2-7; D not certain. Germline V gene data show CDR1 as LGHNT and CDR2 as FRNRAP. V was clipped by 0 bases and J by 7 bases, with 16 bases between them. The CDR3 has 15 amino acids.

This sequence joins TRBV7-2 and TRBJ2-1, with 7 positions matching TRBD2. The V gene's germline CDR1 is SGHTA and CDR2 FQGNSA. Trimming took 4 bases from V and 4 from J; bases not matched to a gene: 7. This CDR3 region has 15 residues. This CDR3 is CASSSGTTLYNEQFF. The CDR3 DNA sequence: TGTGCCAGCAGCTCCGGGACTACCTTATACAATGAGCAGTTCTTC.

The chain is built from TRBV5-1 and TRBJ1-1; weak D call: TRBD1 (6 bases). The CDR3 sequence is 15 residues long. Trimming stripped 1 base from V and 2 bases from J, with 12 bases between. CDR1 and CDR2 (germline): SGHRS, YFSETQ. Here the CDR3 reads CASSLFTGSNTEAFF. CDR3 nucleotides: TGCGCCAGCAGCTTGTTTACAGGGTCTAACACTGAAGCTTTCTTT.

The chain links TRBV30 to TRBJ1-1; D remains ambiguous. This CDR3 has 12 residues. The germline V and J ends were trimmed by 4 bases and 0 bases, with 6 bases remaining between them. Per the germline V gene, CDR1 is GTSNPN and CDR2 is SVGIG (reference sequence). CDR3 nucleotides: TGTGCCTGGAAACCACTGAACACTGAAGCTTTCTTT. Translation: CAWKPLNTEAFF.

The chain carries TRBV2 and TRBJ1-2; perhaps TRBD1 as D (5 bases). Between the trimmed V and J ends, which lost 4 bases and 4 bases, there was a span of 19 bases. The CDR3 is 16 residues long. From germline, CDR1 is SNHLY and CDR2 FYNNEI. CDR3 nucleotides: TGTGCCAGCAGTGGGAGTGGGGGACCCCAACGCTATGGCTACACCTTC. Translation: CASSGSGGPQRYGYTF. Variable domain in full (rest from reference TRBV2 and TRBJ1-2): EPEVTQTPSHQVTQMGQEVILRCVPISNHLYFYWYRQILGQKVEFLVSFYNNEISEKSEIFDDQFSVERPDGSNFTLKIRSTKLEDSAMYFCASSGSGGPQRYGYTFGSGTRLTVV.

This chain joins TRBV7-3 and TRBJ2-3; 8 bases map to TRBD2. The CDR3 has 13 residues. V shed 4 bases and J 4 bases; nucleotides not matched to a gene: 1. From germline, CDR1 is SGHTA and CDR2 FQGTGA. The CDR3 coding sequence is TGTGCCAGCAGCTCCGGGGGGGCAGATACGCAGTATTTT. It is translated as CASSSGGADTQYF. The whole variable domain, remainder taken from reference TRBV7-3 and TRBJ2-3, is GAGVSQTPSNKVTEKGKYVELRCDPISGHTALYWYRQSLGQGPEFLIYFQGTGAADDSGLPNDRFFAVRPEGSVSTLKIQRTERGDSAVYLCASSSGGADTQYFGPGTRLTVL.

The DNA of the CDR3 is TGTGCCAGCAGTTTGACAGGGAACACCGGGGAGCTGTTTTTT. Translating gives CASSLTGNTGELFF. This chain connects TRBV6-6 to TRBJ2-2; D possibly corresponds to TRBD1 (6 bases). V lost 4 bases, J lost 1 base, and 7 bases lay in between. Germline assignment: CDR1 MNHNY and CDR2 SVGAGI (reference sequence). The CDR3 has 14 amino acids.

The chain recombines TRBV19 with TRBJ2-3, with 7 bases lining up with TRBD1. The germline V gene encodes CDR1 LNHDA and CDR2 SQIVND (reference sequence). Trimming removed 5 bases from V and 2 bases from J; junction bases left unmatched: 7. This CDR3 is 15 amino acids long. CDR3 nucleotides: TGTGCCAGTAGTCCACAGGGGACGAACACAGATACGCAGTATTTT. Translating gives CASSPQGTNTDTQYF. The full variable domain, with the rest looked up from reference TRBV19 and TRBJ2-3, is DGGITQSPKYLFRKEGQNVTLSCEQNLNHDAMYWYRQDPGQGLRLIYYSQIVNDFQKGDIAEGYSVSREKKESFPLTVTSAQKNPTAFYLCASSPQGTNTDTQYFGPGTRLTVL.

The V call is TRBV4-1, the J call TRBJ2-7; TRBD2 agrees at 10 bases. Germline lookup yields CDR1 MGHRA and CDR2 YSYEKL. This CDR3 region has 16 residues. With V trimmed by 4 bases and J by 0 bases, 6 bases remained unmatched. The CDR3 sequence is CASSPGLAASSYEQYF. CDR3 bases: TGCGCCAGCAGCCCTGGACTAGCGGCGAGCTCCTACGAGCAGTACTTC.

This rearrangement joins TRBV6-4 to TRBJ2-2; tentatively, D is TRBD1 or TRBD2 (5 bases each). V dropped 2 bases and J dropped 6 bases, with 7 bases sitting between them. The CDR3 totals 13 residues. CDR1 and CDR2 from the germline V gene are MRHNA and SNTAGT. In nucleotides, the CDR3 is TGTGCCAGCAGTGACCGGGACGCCGGGGAGCTGTTTTTT. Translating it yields CASSDRDAGELFF.

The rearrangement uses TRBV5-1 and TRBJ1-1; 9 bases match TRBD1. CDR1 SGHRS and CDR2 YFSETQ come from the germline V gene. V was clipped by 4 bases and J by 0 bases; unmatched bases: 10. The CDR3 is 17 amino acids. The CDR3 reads CASSTGTGTNMNTEAFF. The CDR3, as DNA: TGCGCCAGCAGCACCGGGACAGGGACTAACATGAACACTGAAGCTTTCTTT.

The CDR3 sequence is CASSWAGLAGFSTDTQYF. CDR3 sequence (DNA): TGTGCCAGCAGCTGGGCGGGACTAGCGGGTTTTAGCACAGATACGCAGTATTTT. The chain is built from TRBV5-4 and TRBJ2-3, with 12 bases lining up with TRBD2. Germline V gene lookup returns CDR1 SGHNT and CDR2 YYREEE (reference sequence). V trimming: 3 bases; J trimming: 0 bases; junction bases outside the gene matches: 8. This CDR3 contains 18 residues.

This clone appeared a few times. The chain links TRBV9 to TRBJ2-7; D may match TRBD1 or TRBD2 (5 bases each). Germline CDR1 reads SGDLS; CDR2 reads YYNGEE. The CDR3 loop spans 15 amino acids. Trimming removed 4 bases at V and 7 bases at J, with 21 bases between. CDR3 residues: CASSTRGQGDGEQYF. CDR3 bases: TGTGCCAGCAGCACCAGAGGGCAGGGAGATGGAGAGCAGTACTTC.

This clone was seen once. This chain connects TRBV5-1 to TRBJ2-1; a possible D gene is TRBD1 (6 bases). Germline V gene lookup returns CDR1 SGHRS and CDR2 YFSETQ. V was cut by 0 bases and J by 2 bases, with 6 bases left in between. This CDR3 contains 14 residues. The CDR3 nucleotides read TGCGCCAGCAGCTTGGGACAGGCCTACAATGAGCAGTTCTTC. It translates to CASSLGQAYNEQFF.

The CDR3 sequence: CASSPGQGRGGTF. Written as DNA, the CDR3 is TGCGCCAGCAGCCCGGGACAGGGCCGTGGGGGTACCTTC. The gene calls are TRBV5-1 and TRBJ1-2, with 9 nucleotides matching TRBD1. The germline gives CDR1 SGHRS, CDR2 YFSETQ. The V and J ends lost 4 bases and 14 bases, in that order; junction bases with no gene match: 12. The CDR3 is 13 amino acids.

This CDR3 reads CASSSFTGSSGNTIYF. The CDR3 region has the DNA TGTGCCAGCAGCTCCTTTACGGGATCCTCTGGAAACACCATATATTTT. This chain uses TRBV6-6 with TRBJ1-3; D remains unclear. Germline V gives CDR1 MNHNY, CDR2 SVGAGI (reference sequence). V was trimmed by 6 bases and J by 0 bases, leaving 15 bases between them. The CDR3 is made up of 16 amino acids.

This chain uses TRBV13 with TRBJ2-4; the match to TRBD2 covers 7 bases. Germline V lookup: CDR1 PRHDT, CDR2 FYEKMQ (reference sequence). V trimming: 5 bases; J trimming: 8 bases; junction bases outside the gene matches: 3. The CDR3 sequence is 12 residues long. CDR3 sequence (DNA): TGTGCCAGCAGCCCCCGGGGGGACATTCAGTACTTC. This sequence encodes CASSPRGDIQYF.

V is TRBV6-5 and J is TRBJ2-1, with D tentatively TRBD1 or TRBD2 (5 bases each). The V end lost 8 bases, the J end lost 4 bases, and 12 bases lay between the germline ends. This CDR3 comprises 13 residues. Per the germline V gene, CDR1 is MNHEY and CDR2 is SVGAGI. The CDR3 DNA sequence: TGTGCCAGCGAGGGGTCGGGATACAATGAGCAGTTCTTC. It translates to CASEGSGYNEQFF.

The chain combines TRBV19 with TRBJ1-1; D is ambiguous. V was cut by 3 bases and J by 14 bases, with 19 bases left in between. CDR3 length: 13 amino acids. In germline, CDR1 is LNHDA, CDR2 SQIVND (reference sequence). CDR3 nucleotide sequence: TGTGCCAGTAGTATTCTCCCTTGGGAGGCGTCGTTCTTT. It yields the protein CASSILPWEASFF.

The CDR3 reads CASSFLQGDEQYF. The CDR3 DNA reads as TGTGCCAGCAGCTTTTTACAGGGTGACGAGCAGTACTTC. The rearrangement joins TRBV11-1 to TRBJ2-7; D is perhaps TRBD1 (6 bases). Germline CDR1 and CDR2: SGHAT and FQDESV (reference sequence). This CDR3 is built from 13 residues. The V and J ends lost 3 bases and 5 bases respectively, with 11 bases between them.

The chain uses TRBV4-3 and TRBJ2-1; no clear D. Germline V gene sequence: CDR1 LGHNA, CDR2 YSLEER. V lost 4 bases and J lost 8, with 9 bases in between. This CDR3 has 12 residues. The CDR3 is CASSRDLDEQFF. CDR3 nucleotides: TGCGCCAGCAGCCGAGATCTCGATGAGCAGTTCTTC.

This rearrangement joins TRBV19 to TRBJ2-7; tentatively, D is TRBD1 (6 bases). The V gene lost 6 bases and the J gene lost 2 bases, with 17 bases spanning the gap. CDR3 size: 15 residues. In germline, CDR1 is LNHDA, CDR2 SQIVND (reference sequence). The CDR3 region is CASSLGGELTYEQYF. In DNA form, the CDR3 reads TGTGCCAGTAGCTTAGGGGGAGAGTTGACCTACGAGCAGTACTTC.

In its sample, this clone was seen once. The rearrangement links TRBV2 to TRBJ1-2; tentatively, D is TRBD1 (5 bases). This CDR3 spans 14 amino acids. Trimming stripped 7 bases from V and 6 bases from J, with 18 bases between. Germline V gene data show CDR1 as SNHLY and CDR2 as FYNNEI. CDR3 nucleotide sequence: TGTGCCAGCACCTTAACGGAGGGGTCGCATGGCTACACCTTC. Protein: CASTLTEGSHGYTF.

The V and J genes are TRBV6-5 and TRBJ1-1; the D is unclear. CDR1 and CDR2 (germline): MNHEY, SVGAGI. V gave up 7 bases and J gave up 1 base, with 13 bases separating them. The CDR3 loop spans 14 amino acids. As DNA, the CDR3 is TGTGCCAGCACCGCCCATCTCGCGAACACTGAAGCTTTCTTT. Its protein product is CASTAHLANTEAFF.